These 7 T cell receptor beta chains were all obtained from the same sample, sequenced in a study of CD4 and CD8 cells across lung adenocarcinoma regions. TCRdb independently ran MiXCR on the PCR reads; one entry per CDR3 protein. Counted here are some 3,500 distinct CDR3 sequences, about 64% occurring once; the ten biggest clones make up about 20%. Sample: CD8+ T cells from the margin of a lung tumor. These receptors originate from a female donor with lung adenocarcinoma. The CD4 and CD8 labels of this study may be unreliable.

The gene calls are TRBV6-4 and TRBJ2-3; D is undetermined. V was clipped by 2 bases and J by 1 base, with 4 bases between them. The CDR3 has 13 residues. Germline-derived CDR1 and CDR2 are MRHNA and SNTAGT. In DNA, the CDR3 is TGTGCCAGCAGTGACGCGGGCACAGATACGCAGTATTTT. This translates into CASSDAGTDTQYF.

This rearrangement joins TRBV11-2 to TRBJ2-5, with D tentatively TRBD2 (5 bases). This CDR3 comprises 11 residues. Trimming stripped 2 bases from V and 11 bases from J, with 9 bases between. Germline values: CDR1 SGHAT, CDR2 FQNNGV. CDR3 region: CASSLSGEQYF. CDR3 nucleotides: TGTGCCAGCAGCTTAAGTGGGGAGCAGTACTTC.

The V and J genes are TRBV10-2 and TRBJ2-5, with 8 bases identical to TRBD1. There are 16 residues in the CDR3. J was trimmed by 4 bases and V by 5 bases; bases with no gene match: 12. The germline V gene has CDR1 WSHSY and CDR2 SAAADI. The CDR3 bases are TGCGCCAGCAGTACGCCAACGACAGGGGCAGGAGAGACCCAGTACTTC. Translating it yields CASSTPTTGAGETQYF.

The rearrangement uses TRBV6-1 and TRBJ1-1, with 9 bases matching TRBD1. The CDR3 extends over 17 amino acids. CDR1 and CDR2 from the germline V gene are MNHNS and SASEGT. With 4 bases clipped from V and 7 bases from J, the junction kept 16 bases outside the gene matches. The CDR3 here is CASSVGRDRVKGSEAFF. CDR3 nucleotides: TGTGCCAGCAGTGTTGGGAGGGACAGGGTAAAAGGTAGTGAAGCTTTCTTT.

This clonotype is categorized as large. CDR3 coding DNA: TGTGCCAGCAGGGACCCGTTGGGGCAGTATTTT. Encoded protein: CASRDPLGQYF. The chain has TRBV6-1 and TRBJ2-3; the D is unclear. The V and J ends lost 6 bases and 11 bases respectively, with 12 bases between them. The CDR3 covers 11 residues. Germline V gene sequence: CDR1 MNHNS, CDR2 SASEGT.

This clonotype was counted a few times. This rearrangement joins TRBV7-9 to TRBJ2-2; TRBD1 agrees at 7 bases. The CDR3 is 14 residues long. The junction had 10 bases not matched to a gene; V was cut back by 8 bases and J by 7 bases. Germline CDR1 SEHNR, CDR2 FQNEAQ (reference sequence). The CDR3 here is CASEQGNSIGELFF. Written as DNA, the CDR3 is TGTGCCAGCGAACAGGGGAATTCGATCGGGGAGCTGTTTTTT.

V is TRBV7-2 and J is TRBJ2-3; D may match TRBD1 or TRBD2 (5 bases each). V was cut by 6 bases and J by 4 bases, with 14 bases left in between. The CDR3 contains 14 residues. CDR1 and CDR2 (germline): SGHTA, FQGNSA. CDR3: CASSDREGSDTQYF. In nucleotides, the CDR3 is TGTGCCAGCAGTGATCGCGAGGGGTCAGATACGCAGTATTTT. The whole variable domain, remainder taken from reference TRBV7-2 and TRBJ2-3, is GAGVSQSPSNKVTEKGKDVELRCDPISGHTALYWYRQSLGQGLEFLIYFQGNSAPDKSGLPSDRFSAERTGGSVSTLTIQRTQQEDSAVYLCASSDREGSDTQYFGPGTRLTVL.